Below, one T cell receptor beta chain is given with its context. The data belong to a study of blood T cell repertoires in COVID-19. Only in-frame clones appear in the TCRdb table, and some are missing; sequencing was by immunoSEQ multiplex PCR. The data hold roughly 50,000 clones, with 65% to 90% observed a single time. Germline V gene lookup returns CDR1 KGHSH and CDR2 LQKENI. Between the trimmed V and J ends, which lost 3 bases and 3 bases, there was a span of 9 bases. CDR3 length: 14 amino acids. The sample consisted of peripheral blood. This rearrangement joins TRBV18 to TRBJ1-5; D perhaps matches TRBD1 (5 bases). This TCR was recovered from a woman of 80 years or more with acute or convalescent COVID-19. This CDR3 is CASSPGRINQPQHF. CDR3 nucleotides: TGTGCCAGCTCACCGGGGCGGATCAATCAGCCCCAGCATTTT.